The subject of this entry is one T cell receptor (beta chain). Its specificity is unknown. An end of the junction differs from the germline gene, which may be a read error. The CDR3 totals 10 residues. Germline lookup yields CDR1 SGHTS and CDR2 YDEGEE. The data derive from a study of cytomegalovirus exposure and HLA in healthy donors. The study, taken as a whole, reports: A few chains linked to CMV were shown in vitro to be specific for CMV antigens. In a later analysis, first-cohort TCR clusters were found to tend to co-occur in the 100 to 150 validation repertoires. According to reports, the classifier identified cytomegalovirus status with high specificity and sensitivity.

Measured with immunoSEQ multiplex PCR; TCRdb has only the in-frame clones, and not every one. This sample has approximately 150,000 clones; roughly 86% occur once, and the top ten carry roughly 9%. Material for sequencing was PBMCs. The rearrangement uses TRBV5-8 and TRBJ2-7; TRBD2 is a possible D gene (6 bases). This TCR was sampled from a man younger than 35 in good health and CMV-seropositive. This CDR3 reads CASGGTKWNF. In nucleotides, the CDR3 is TGTGCCAGCGGGGGGACCAAATGGAACTTC.